The 25 T cell receptor beta chains presented below share a single source sample, sequenced in a study of blood T cell repertoires in COVID-19. Profiled with immunoSEQ multiplex PCR; TCRdb holds only in-frame clones, not every one. The table records about 84,000 clones, about 80% of them present only once. The sample consisted of peripheral blood. These receptor sequences come from a man aged 45 to 65 with active or convalescent COVID-19.

This clone was counted only a few times. V gene TRBV6-2 or TRBV6-3 combines with J gene TRBJ2-5; TRBD2 aligns across 9 bases. Germline-derived CDR1 and CDR2 are MNHEY and SVGEGT. The V segment lost 6 bases and the J segment 2 bases; nucleotides outside the gene matches: 13. The CDR3 length is 17 residues. CDR3 residues: CASRPHFSGGPQETQYF. The CDR3 DNA follows: TGTGCCAGCAGACCTCATTTTAGCGGGGGCCCTCAAGAGACCCAGTACTTC.

The rearrangement joins TRBV25-1 to TRBJ2-7; TRBD2 agrees at 10 bases. The germline V gene encodes CDR1 MGHDK and CDR2 SYGVNS. This CDR3 is 15 amino acids long. V shed 3 bases, J shed 3 bases, and the junction held 5 bases outside the gene matches. The CDR3 loop reads CASSEYSGGLYEQYF. The CDR3 DNA reads TGTGCCAGCAGTGAGTATAGCGGGGGGCTCTACGAGCAGTACTTC.

This clone was recorded only once. The V call is TRBV14, the J call TRBJ2-3; TRBD2 agrees at 16 bases. This CDR3 contains 20 residues. The germline CDR1 and CDR2 sequences are SGHDN and FVKESK. The V gene end was trimmed by 3 bases and the J gene end by 5 bases; junction bases not matched to a gene: 14. The CDR3 reads CASSHPGTSGGAGAKDTQYF. CDR3 bases: TGTGCCAGCAGCCACCCTGGGACTAGCGGGGGGGCTGGAGCAAAAGATACGCAGTATTTT.

This chain links TRBV29-1 with TRBJ1-1, with 9 bases matching TRBD1. The CDR3 covers 13 residues. The germline gives CDR1 SQVTM, CDR2 ANQGSEA. V gave up 7 bases and J gave up 4 bases; unmatched junction bases: 7. As DNA, the CDR3 is TGCAGCGGTACAGGGGGCGCGCGCACTGAAGCTTTCTTT. It encodes CSGTGGARTEAFF.

This clone was observed once. The V call is TRBV7-2, the J call TRBJ2-5, with TRBD2 identical over 10 bases. Trimming cost V 5 bases and J 4 bases; bases outside gene matches: 7. From germline, CDR1 is SGHTA and CDR2 FQGNSA. The CDR3 length is 15 residues. CDR3 nucleotides: TGTGCCAGCAGCACCGCTAGCGGGGGCGGAGAGACCCAGTACTTC. This translates into CASSTASGGGETQYF.

This rearrangement joins TRBV3-1 (or the pseudogene TRBV3-2) to TRBJ1-3; 7 bases match TRBD1. The CDR3 covers 15 residues. Trimming at V came to 1 base and at J to 4 bases, leaving 4 bases not matched to a gene. Germline values: CDR1 LGHDT, CDR2 YNNKEL (reference sequence). This CDR3 reads CASSQGPGGGNTIYF. The CDR3 DNA sequence: TGTGCCAGCAGCCAAGGGCCAGGGGGGGGAAACACCATATATTTT.

V and J are TRBV2 and TRBJ1-1, with 8 bases aligning to TRBD1. This CDR3 is 14 amino acids long. The trim removed 5 bases at V and 5 bases at J, leaving 7 bases unmatched. Germline lookup yields CDR1 SNHLY and CDR2 FYNNEI. CDR3 sequence reads: CASSYTGGGTEAFF. The CDR3 DNA reads TGTGCCAGCAGTTATACAGGGGGTGGAACTGAAGCTTTCTTT.

The chain carries TRBV10-3 and TRBJ1-3, with D tentatively TRBD1 (6 bases). CDR3 length equals 14 residues. Germline values: CDR1 ENHRY, CDR2 SYGVKD. V lost 6 bases and J 3 bases, leaving 12 bases between the germline ends. The CDR3 spells CAIRPGQLGNTIYF. The DNA of the CDR3 is TGTGCCATCAGGCCTGGACAGCTTGGAAACACCATATATTTT.

This clone appeared once. The chain recombines TRBV18 with TRBJ2-5, with 7 positions matching TRBD2. CDR1 is KGHSH, CDR2 LQKENI, per germline. This CDR3 is 16 amino acids long. Unmatched junction bases numbered 13, after V lost 5 bases and J lost 4 bases. The CDR3 sequence is CASSFAAGKGGETQYF. As DNA, the CDR3 is TGTGCCAGCTCATTCGCAGCGGGAAAGGGAGGAGAGACCCAGTACTTC.

The rearrangement links TRBV6-5 to TRBJ2-1; weak D call: TRBD2 (5 bases). This CDR3 is built from 14 residues. Trimming removed 8 bases from V and 10 bases from J, with 21 bases in between. CDR1 MNHEY and CDR2 SVGAGI come from the germline V gene. CDR3 residues: CASAPAEARVEQFF. Here the CDR3 DNA reads TGTGCCAGCGCCCCAGCGGAGGCCCGGGTCGAGCAGTTCTTC.

Here the CDR3 DNA reads TGTGCCAGCAGCGACGATCGAGCGGGGACGCAGTATTTT. Amino acid sequence: CASSDDRAGTQYF. The chain couples TRBV7-3 to TRBJ2-3; 7 bases match TRBD2. J was trimmed by 9 bases and V by 5 bases; bases with no gene match: 8. This CDR3 is 13 amino acids long. Per germline, CDR1 SGHTA and CDR2 FQGTGA. The full variable domain, in which reference TRBV7-3 and TRBJ2-3 provide the parts outside the CDR3, is GAGVSQTPSNKVTEKGKYVELRCDPISGHTALYWYRQSLGQGPEFLIYFQGTGAADDSGLPNDRFFAVRPEGSVSTLKIQRTERGDSAVYLCASSDDRAGTQYFGPGTRLTVL.

This clone appeared a few times. The chain recombines TRBV5-8 with TRBJ1-2, with D perhaps TRBD1 (5 bases). The CDR3 totals 16 residues. Trimming removed 6 bases at V and 2 bases at J, with 20 bases between. The V gene's germline CDR1 is SGHTS and CDR2 YDEGEE. CDR3 sequence reads: CASTSYGGSPNYGYTF. CDR3 nucleotides: TGTGCCAGCACTTCATACGGGGGGAGCCCCAACTATGGCTACACCTTC.

This clone has only a few counts. The chain joins TRBV19 to TRBJ1-5, with a possible D match to TRBD1 (6 bases). Germline assignment: CDR1 LNHDA and CDR2 SQIVND (reference sequence). CDR3 size: 12 residues. V lost 8 bases and J 1 base, leaving 6 bases between the germline ends. The CDR3 DNA is TGTGCCAGTGGACAGAGCAATCAGCCCCAGCATTTT. Translating it yields CASGQSNQPQHF.

Only one count was recorded for this clone. The chain combines TRBV5-4 with TRBJ1-4; D call uncertain. Germline CDR1 and CDR2: SGHNT and YYREEE (reference sequence). This CDR3 spans 13 amino acids. V was cut by 1 base and J by 4 bases, with 5 bases left in between. CDR3 protein: CASSLSVNEKLFF. CDR3 nucleotide sequence: TGTGCCAGCAGCTTGTCGGTTAATGAAAAACTGTTTTTT.

The V and J genes are TRBV28 and TRBJ1-1, with TRBD1 identical over 7 bases. V was pared by 5 bases and J by 0 bases, with 6 bases of the junction left unmatched. Germline V gives CDR1 MDHEN, CDR2 SYDVKM. This CDR3 contains 15 residues. CDR3 sequence: CASSPETGMNTEAFF. For the CDR3, the DNA is TGTGCCAGCAGTCCCGAGACAGGGATGAACACTGAAGCTTTCTTT.

V usage is TRBV6-6 and J usage is TRBJ1-3; tentatively, D is TRBD1 (6 bases). CDR3 length equals 15 residues. CDR1 and CDR2 from the germline V gene are MNHNY and SVGAGI (reference sequence). V was cut by 8 bases and J by 0 bases, with 14 bases left in between. The DNA of the CDR3 is TGTGCCAGCGTAGGGGGGGATTTCTCTGGAAACACCATATATTTT. Encoded protein: CASVGGDFSGNTIYF.

This clone is a singleton in its sample. The CDR3 DNA is TGTGCCAGCAGCGTAGAGAGCGGGCGATATGGCTACACCTTC. Translated: CASSVESGRYGYTF. The chain uses TRBV9 and TRBJ1-2; D gene ambiguous. Germline V gene sequence: CDR1 SGDLS, CDR2 YYNGEE. This CDR3 is 14 amino acids long. Between the trimmed V and J ends, which lost 0 bases and 5 bases, there was a span of 11 bases.

This clone was seen only a few times. The chain recombines TRBV3-1 (or the pseudogene TRBV3-2) with TRBJ2-7; D possibly corresponds to TRBD1 (6 bases). Looked up from germline, CDR1 is LGHDT and CDR2 is YNNKEL (reference sequence). The CDR3 has 13 residues. Trimming took off 0 bases at V and 11 bases at J, with 14 bases between the two ends. The CDR3 spells CASSQDIGGGEYF. CDR3 nucleotides: TGTGCCAGCAGCCAAGATATAGGGGGTGGGGAGTACTTC.

The chain uses TRBV5-1 and TRBJ2-5; TRBD2 matches 10 bases. The junction had 8 bases not matched to a gene; V was cut back by 4 bases and J by 5 bases. CDR3 length equals 15 residues. Germline V gene lookup returns CDR1 SGHRS and CDR2 YFSETQ. The CDR3 spells CASSNLAGGGETQYF. The CDR3 DNA sequence: TGCGCCAGCAGCAACTTAGCGGGGGGCGGGGAGACCCAGTACTTC.

The chain joins TRBV30 to TRBJ1-3; D is uncertain. V lost 3 bases to trimming and J lost 1 base, with 10 bases between them. Germline V lookup: CDR1 GTSNPN, CDR2 SVGIG (reference sequence). The CDR3 is made up of 14 amino acids. CDR3 loop: CAWSAGNSGNTIYF. The DNA of the CDR3 is TGTGCCTGGAGCGCGGGAAATTCTGGAAACACCATATATTTT.

Only a few counts were recorded for this clone. The chain combines TRBV4-1 with TRBJ2-5; 10 bases line up with TRBD1. J lost 4 bases, V lost 4 bases, and 6 bases had no gene match. Per germline, CDR1 MGHRA and CDR2 YSYEKL. CDR3 length: 15 amino acids. The CDR3 loop reads CASSPPGQGGETQYF. Here the CDR3 DNA reads TGCGCCAGCAGCCCCCCCGGACAGGGGGGAGAGACCCAGTACTTC.

The chain employs TRBV9 and TRBJ1-1; a weak D match, TRBD1 (6 bases). Germline CDR1 and CDR2: SGDLS and YYNGEE. The CDR3 sequence is 17 residues long. Trimming took off 0 bases at V and 6 bases at J, with 21 bases between the two ends. DNA of the CDR3: TGTGCCAGCAGCGTAGAGGGGCCCCCTACAGGGAGCCCTGAAGCTTTCTTT. It translates to CASSVEGPPTGSPEAFF. Combining the CDR3 with reference TRBV9 and TRBJ1-1 gives the whole variable domain DSGVTQTPKHLITATGQRVTLRCSPRSGDLSVYWYQQSLDQGLQFLIQYYNGEERAKGNILERFSAQQFPDLHSELNLSSLELGDSALYFCASSVEGPPTGSPEAFFGQGTRLTVV.

The rearrangement uses TRBV7-5 and TRBJ2-3; the table's D call of TRBD1 was not tested on the DNA. TRBV7-5 is shown as a pseudogene. CDR3 length: 14 residues. The CDR3 here is CVRSPDRAADTQYF. CDR3 in DNA: TGTGTCAGAAGCCCCGACAGGGCTGCGGATACGCAGTATTTT.

The V and J genes are TRBV5-1 and TRBJ2-5; tentatively, D is TRBD2 (6 bases). In germline, CDR1 is SGHRS, CDR2 YFSETQ. Trimming took off 2 bases at V and 0 bases at J, with 8 bases between the two ends. The CDR3 sequence is 14 residues long. CDR3 DNA: TGCGCCAGCAGCTTTTGGGGGGACCAAGAGACCCAGTACTTC. This codes for CASSFWGDQETQYF.

The chain carries TRBV6-4 and TRBJ2-7, with D possibly being TRBD2 (5 bases). The germline V gene has CDR1 MRHNA and CDR2 SNTAGT. V was pared by 9 bases and J by 2 bases, with 8 bases between. There are 11 residues in the CDR3. CDR3 DNA: TGTGCCAGAGGGAGCCCCTACGAGCAGTACTTC. Protein product: CARGSPYEQYF.